The 10 T cell receptor beta chains presented below share a single source sample, sequenced in a study of T cells in Graves' hyperthyroidism and ophthalmopathy. Amplification of TCR beta CDR3 regions used RNA as the template. Researchers ran a first-round RT-PCR on the TCR CDR3 using the HTBI primer set. TCRdb re-called the multiplex PCR reads with MiXCR, one entry per CDR3 protein. The sample holds over 500,000 distinct CDR3 sequences, roughly 45% seen once. Input material: peripheral blood or thyroid tissue (not recorded which). The receptors were gathered from an adult woman with Graves' disease, either hyperthyroidism or ophthalmopathy (not recorded which).

This clonotype has just a few counts. The gene calls are TRBV18 and TRBJ2-5, with D possibly being TRBD1 (5 bases). Germline V gene sequence: CDR1 KGHSH, CDR2 LQKENI. CDR3 length: 14 residues. Deletions cut 2 bases from V and 3 bases from J, with 10 bases between. CDR3 nucleotide sequence: TGTGCCAGCTCACCAATCAGCAGGGAAGAGACCCAGTACTTC. Its protein is CASSPISREETQYF. Combining the CDR3 with reference TRBV18 and TRBJ2-5 gives the whole variable domain NAGVMQNPRHLVRRRGQEARLRCSPMKGHSHVYWYRQLPEEGLKFMVYLQKENIIDESGMPKERFSAEFPKEGPSILRIQQVVRGDSAAYFCASSPISREETQYFGPGTRLLVL.

This clonotype was observed at least ten times. The rearrangement joins TRBV11-2 to TRBJ1-1, with D maybe TRBD1 (5 bases). The V gene's germline CDR1 is SGHAT and CDR2 FQNNGV. V lost 4 bases and J 4 bases, leaving 13 bases between the germline ends. The CDR3 covers 14 residues. CDR3 sequence (DNA): TGTGCCAGCAGCTCTCTTGGGGGGGGCACTGAAGCTTTCTTT. This codes for CASSSLGGGTEAFF.

This clonotype was counted between two and nine times. CDR3 in DNA: TGTGCCAGTCGGGACGACCGATCTGGGGCCAACGTCCTGACTTTC. Protein sequence: CASRDDRSGANVLTF. V is TRBV19 and J is TRBJ2-6, with D perhaps TRBD1 or TRBD2 (5 bases each). In germline, CDR1 is LNHDA, CDR2 SQIVND (reference sequence). The CDR3 loop spans 15 amino acids. With 8 bases removed from V and 1 base from J, the gap between germline ends came to 12 bases.

A few counts support this clonotype. This sequence joins TRBV6-6 and TRBJ2-5; a possible D gene is TRBD1 (5 bases). Germline-derived CDR1 and CDR2 are MNHNY and SVGAGI (reference sequence). This CDR3 has 15 amino acids. V lost 7 bases to trimming and J lost 0 bases, with 15 bases between them. The CDR3 coding sequence is TGTGCCAGCACCGACAGCCCCCAGTACCAAGAGACCCAGTACTTC. Protein: CASTDSPQYQETQYF.

This clonotype showed up just a few times. This CDR3 is missing its conserved last phenylalanine or tryptophan, likely due to a read error. The chain employs TRBV20-1 and TRBJ1-1, with a tentative D call TRBD1 (5 bases). The V gene lost 0 bases and the J gene lost 5 bases, with 16 bases spanning the gap. The CDR3 loop spans 15 amino acids. In germline, CDR1 is DFQATT, CDR2 SNEGSKA (reference sequence). Here the CDR3 DNA reads TGCAGTGCTAGAGACGGGCAGGGCCTGGGGACTGAAGCTTTCTCT. Its protein is CSARDGQGLGTEAFS.

The rearrangement joins TRBV19 to TRBJ1-2; the match to TRBD1 covers 10 bases. CDR1 and CDR2 (germline): LNHDA, SQIVND (reference sequence). The CDR3 runs to 15 residues. V lost 8 bases to trimming and J lost 7 bases; unmatched junction nucleotides: 13. CDR3: CASRYGWDRGLGYTF. DNA for the CDR3: TGTGCCAGTCGCTATGGCTGGGACAGGGGCCTTGGCTACACCTTC.

The rearrangement links TRBV25-1 to TRBJ1-2; perhaps TRBD1 as D (5 bases). CDR1 and CDR2 (germline): MGHDK, SYGVNS. This CDR3 has 14 amino acids. Trimming shortened V by 5 bases and J by 7 bases, and 17 bases separated the two germline ends. This chain's CDR3 is CASSSWDGGFGYTF. The CDR3 DNA sequence: TGTGCCAGCAGTTCATGGGACGGGGGTTTTGGCTACACCTTC.

The J gene is TRBJ1-4, the V gene TRBV7-9; D perhaps matches TRBD1 (5 bases). V was pared by 5 bases and J by 7 bases, with 20 bases between. CDR1 SEHNR and CDR2 FQNEAQ come from the germline V gene (reference sequence). This CDR3 region has 16 residues. The CDR3: CASSPGEAGRGEKLFF. The CDR3 region has the DNA TGTGCCAGCAGCCCCGGAGAAGCCGGAAGGGGTGAAAAACTGTTTTTT.

This clonotype was counted only a few times. V usage is TRBV19 and J usage is TRBJ1-2, with TRBD1 matching 12 bases. The V and J ends lost 9 bases and 3 bases, in that order; junction bases with no gene match: 2. The CDR3 is 13 amino acids. The germline gives CDR1 LNHDA, CDR2 SQIVND (reference sequence). The CDR3 protein is CASGTGGHYGYTF. The CDR3 DNA reads TGTGCCAGCGGGACAGGGGGCCACTATGGCTACACCTTC.

The chain recombines TRBV2 with TRBJ1-2, with D maybe TRBD1 (5 bases). Trimming stripped 1 base from V and 6 bases from J, with 6 bases between. The CDR3 is 12 residues long. Per germline, CDR1 SNHLY and CDR2 FYNNEI. The CDR3 nucleotides are TGTGCCAGCAGTGAAGAAGGGGATGGCTACACCTTC. Its protein is CASSEEGDGYTF.